This entry lists 8 T cell receptor beta chains sequenced from one sample in a study of cytomegalovirus exposure and HLA in healthy donors. It was with 60 Vbeta and 13 Jbeta primers that the PCR ran. Data came from immunoSEQ multiplex PCR; TCRdb stores just in-frame clones and leaves some out. The table includes 90,000 to 110,000 clones, just over 75% detected once. The sample was PBMCs. Receptor source: a man aged 40-49 years in good health and CMV-seropositive.

The V gene is TRBV7-2, the J gene TRBJ2-7, with 9 bases matching TRBD1. The germline CDR1 and CDR2 sequences are SGHTA and FQGNSA. The length of the CDR3 is 15 residues. The trim removed 5 bases at V and 3 bases at J, leaving 8 bases unmatched. The CDR3 protein is CASSPESGQGYEQYF. In DNA, the CDR3 is TGTGCCAGCAGCCCAGAATCGGGACAGGGCTACGAGCAGTACTTC.

The chain carries TRBV28 and TRBJ1-2; 8 nucleotides match TRBD1. The CDR3 is made up of 15 amino acids. Germline CDR1 reads MDHEN; CDR2 reads SYDVKM. The trim removed 6 bases at V and 1 base at J, leaving 7 bases unmatched. In DNA, the CDR3 is TGTGCCAGCAGGTCAACGGGACAGGTTAACTATGGCTACACCTTC. Its protein is CASRSTGQVNYGYTF.

This clone has just a few counts. This chain uses TRBV6-4 with TRBJ1-6; 7 nucleotides align to TRBD1. The trim removed 4 bases at V and 5 bases at J, leaving 5 bases unmatched. Germline V gene lookup returns CDR1 MRHNA and CDR2 SNTAGT. CDR3 length: 15 residues. In nucleotides, the CDR3 is TGTGCCAGCAGTGCCTTGACAGGGCATAATTCACCCCTCCACTTT. It yields the protein CASSALTGHNSPLHF.

The chain links TRBV15 to TRBJ1-1, with TRBD1 identical over 10 bases. Germline assignment: CDR1 LNHNV and CDR2 YYDKDF (reference sequence). This CDR3 spans 16 amino acids. V trimming: 3 bases; J trimming: 7 bases; junction bases outside the gene matches: 11. The CDR3 loop is CATSSRDRGPTGEAFF. The DNA for the CDR3 is TGTGCCACCAGCAGCCGGGACAGGGGACCCACGGGTGAAGCTTTCTTT.

The CDR3 DNA reads as TGTGCCAGCAGCGTAGCGGGGCCTATTGAGACCCAGTACTTC. Encoded protein: CASSVAGPIETQYF. V gene TRBV6-6 combines with J gene TRBJ2-5; 8 bases agree with TRBD2. The V gene end was trimmed by 6 bases and the J gene end by 5 bases; junction bases not matched to a gene: 8. This CDR3 contains 14 residues. Germline V gives CDR1 MNHNY, CDR2 SVGAGI (reference sequence).

The V gene is TRBV28, the J gene TRBJ1-1; possibly TRBD1 for D (6 bases). Germline V CDR1 and CDR2: MDHEN, SYDVKM. There are 16 residues in the CDR3. The CDR3 reads CAIRALKGTKNTEAFF. In DNA, the CDR3 is TGTGCGATCAGGGCGCTTAAAGGGACAAAGAACACTGAAGCTTTCTTT.

This CDR3 reads CATSRDRSGRATGELFF. The DNA for the CDR3 is TGTGCCACCAGCAGAGATCGGAGCGGGAGGGCCACCGGGGAGCTGTTTTTT. The J gene is TRBJ2-2, the V gene TRBV15, with TRBD2 identical over 10 bases. Germline loops: CDR1 LNHNV, CDR2 YYDKDF (reference sequence). The CDR3 is 17 amino acids. The ends lost 0 bases at V and 4 bases at J; junction bases unmatched: 5.

V and J are TRBV19 and TRBJ2-7; 9 nucleotides align to TRBD1. Per the germline V gene, CDR1 is LNHDA and CDR2 is SQIVND (reference sequence). The CDR3 is 14 residues long. Trimming removed 3 bases from V and 1 base from J; junction bases left unmatched: 1. The CDR3 reads CASSMGQGSYEQYF. CDR3 DNA sequence: TGTGCCAGTAGTATGGGACAGGGATCCTACGAGCAGTACTTC.